These 25 T cell receptor beta chains share one sample of origin, sequenced in a study of blood T cell repertoires in COVID-19. Produced via immunoSEQ multiplex PCR; TCRdb's table is partial and in-frame only. The table has tens of thousands of clones, 90% seen once. Sequenced input: peripheral blood. These receptors all come from a human donor with active COVID-19. The donor label of this sample is uncertain.

The chain combines TRBV28 with TRBJ2-4, with D tentatively TRBD1 (6 bases). The CDR3 spans 14 residues. Trimming cost V 6 bases and J 1 base, with 10 bases left between them. CDR1 and CDR2 (germline): MDHEN, SYDVKM. DNA for the CDR3: TGTGCCAGCAGAGTAGGGGGTGCCAAAAACATTCAGTACTTC. It codes for CASRVGGAKNIQYF.

The chain links TRBV3-1 (or the pseudogene TRBV3-2) to TRBJ2-5; 7 nucleotides align to TRBD2. V lost 5 bases, J lost 5 bases, and 5 bases stayed unmatched. CDR1 LGHDT and CDR2 YNNKEL come from the germline V gene (reference sequence). The length of the CDR3 is 13 residues. CDR3 coding DNA: TGTGCCAGCAGCGTTATGGGGGGGGAGACCCAGTACTTC. Translating gives CASSVMGGETQYF.

This chain connects TRBV7-2 to TRBJ2-4, with unresolved D. The CDR3 is 14 amino acids. Germline assignment: CDR1 SGHTA and CDR2 FQGNSA. Trimming removed 1 base at V and 3 bases at J, with 7 bases between. CDR3 in DNA: TGTGCCAGCAGCTTAGAGCTACTCAAAAACATTCAGTACTTC. Protein sequence: CASSLELLKNIQYF. The whole variable domain, filled in from reference TRBV7-2 and TRBJ2-4, reads GAGVSQSPSNKVTEKGKDVELRCDPISGHTALYWYRQSLGQGLEFLIYFQGNSAPDKSGLPSDRFSAERTGGSVSTLTIQRTQQEDSAVYLCASSLELLKNIQYFGAGTRLSVL.

The V and J genes are TRBV5-1 and TRBJ2-7, with TRBD1 matching over 11 bases. The CDR3 has 13 amino acids. J gave up 7 bases and V 4 bases, and 4 bases lay outside the gene matches. CDR1 SGHRS and CDR2 YFSETQ come from the germline V gene. The CDR3 sequence: CASSGTGGSEQYF. Here the CDR3 DNA reads TGCGCCAGCAGCGGGACAGGGGGTAGTGAGCAGTACTTC.

This chain joins TRBV13 and TRBJ2-5; 7 bases align to TRBD1. In germline, CDR1 is PRHDT, CDR2 FYEKMQ (reference sequence). V was pared by 5 bases and J by 5 bases, with 8 bases of the junction left unmatched. The CDR3 totals 14 residues. The CDR3 spells CASSRQGGHETQYF. The CDR3 region has the DNA TGTGCCAGCAGCCGACAGGGCGGCCACGAGACCCAGTACTTC.

This clone was counted once. CDR3 nucleotides: TGTGCCAGCAGCTGGGACAGGGCGGGGACCCAGTACTTC. The encoded protein is CASSWDRAGTQYF. This chain links TRBV5-4 with TRBJ2-5; 9 bases agree with TRBD1. Germline values: CDR1 SGHNT, CDR2 YYREEE (reference sequence). J was trimmed by 7 bases and V by 3 bases; bases with no gene match: 4. This CDR3 region has 13 residues.

A note on this clone: The junction departs from germline at one end; a sequencing error may be responsible. The genes are TRBV7-8 and TRBJ1-5; D possibly corresponds to TRBD1 (5 bases). This CDR3 is built from 12 residues. Germline V gene lookup returns CDR1 SGHVS and CDR2 FQNEAQ. The CDR3 sequence is CASSQGRESRNF. CDR3 sequence (DNA): TGTGCCAGCAGCCAGGGTCGGGAAAGTAGGAATTTT.

The chain combines TRBV29-1 with TRBJ2-4, with 9 bases aligning to TRBD1. Germline trimming cut 8 bases from V and 5 bases from J; bases unmatched to any gene: 7. This CDR3 has 13 residues. Germline V gene data show CDR1 as SQVTM and CDR2 as ANQGSEA. In DNA form, the CDR3 reads TGCAGCTCCACAGGGGGCGCCGAAAACATTCAGTACTTC. Protein: CSSTGGAENIQYF.

Only a few counts were recorded for this clone. V is TRBV28 and J is TRBJ2-7, with 12 bases identical to TRBD2. V dropped 10 bases and J dropped 7; count of bases not matched to a gene: 5. CDR1 and CDR2 from the germline V gene are MDHEN and SYDVKM. CDR3 length: 12 residues. The CDR3 coding sequence is TGTGCCACCACCACTAGCGGGAGGGAGCAGTACTTC. It yields the protein CATTTSGREQYF.

The chain couples TRBV10-3 to TRBJ2-6, with 7 bases that match TRBD1. The germline CDR1 and CDR2 sequences are ENHRY and SYGVKD. V trimming: 4 bases; J trimming: 0 bases; junction bases outside the gene matches: 6. This CDR3 is 17 amino acids long. The CDR3 nucleotides are TGTGCCATCAGTGTGTCGACAGGGAGCTCTGGGGCCAACGTCCTGACTTTC. Its translation: CAISVSTGSSGANVLTF.

The table lists this clone with a few counts. The rearrangement links TRBV4-3 to TRBJ2-1; D is possibly TRBD2 (7 bases). CDR3 length equals 15 residues. Germline-derived CDR1 and CDR2 are LGHNA and YSLEER. Trimming cost V 4 bases and J 6 bases, with 16 bases left between them. The CDR3, as DNA: TGCGCCAGCAGCCCCAGTCGGGGGGCAGGCAATGAGCAGTTCTTC. Its translation: CASSPSRGAGNEQFF.

The rearrangement joins TRBV13 to TRBJ2-7; D not certain. V was pared by 0 bases and J by 2 bases, with 8 bases between. The length of the CDR3 is 14 residues. The germline gives CDR1 PRHDT, CDR2 FYEKMQ (reference sequence). The CDR3 coding sequence is TGTGCCAGCAGCTTAGGAGACAACCCCTACGAGCAGTACTTC. It translates to CASSLGDNPYEQYF.

The CDR3 spells CSVGQGARTEAFF. As DNA, the CDR3 is TGCAGCGTTGGGCAGGGGGCAAGGACTGAAGCTTTCTTT. V is TRBV29-1 and J is TRBJ1-1, with 8 nucleotides matching TRBD1. Germline lookup yields CDR1 SQVTM and CDR2 ANQGSEA. V dropped 4 bases and J dropped 5; count of bases not matched to a gene: 6. The CDR3 runs 13 residues.

The chain employs TRBV25-1 and TRBJ1-2; possible D gene TRBD1, 6 bases. Trimming left V 11 bases short and J 3 bases short, with 13 bases between. This CDR3 contains 12 residues. The germline V gene encodes CDR1 MGHDK and CDR2 SYGVNS. The CDR3 DNA is TGTGCCGTCTGGGGGCAGGACTATGGCTACACCTTC. This codes for CAVWGQDYGYTF.

The chain recombines TRBV7-2 with TRBJ1-5; no reliable D call. The ends were cut back, 1 base at V and 2 bases at J, with 9 bases in the middle. The germline gives CDR1 SGHTA, CDR2 FQGNSA. This CDR3 has 15 amino acids. CDR3 sequence (DNA): TGTGCCAGCAGCTTAGATCGGTTGGGCAATCAGCCCCAGCATTTT. Amino acid sequence: CASSLDRLGNQPQHF.

The gene calls are TRBV2 and TRBJ2-1; 12 bases are a match to TRBD2. The V gene's germline CDR1 is SNHLY and CDR2 FYNNEI. This CDR3 comprises 16 residues. V shed 5 bases, J shed 6 bases, and the junction held 8 bases outside the gene matches. The CDR3 protein is CASSITSGRSFNEQFF. The DNA for the CDR3 is TGTGCCAGCAGTATTACTAGCGGGAGGAGTTTCAATGAGCAGTTCTTC.

V gene TRBV18 combines with J gene TRBJ2-6; 10 bases fit TRBD1. Germline lookup yields CDR1 KGHSH and CDR2 LQKENI. The CDR3 extends over 18 amino acids. J was trimmed by 0 bases and V by 3 bases; bases with no gene match: 5. The DNA for the CDR3 is TGTGCCAGCTCACCTTGGGGGACAGGGGACTCTGGGGCCAACGTCCTGACTTTC. Its protein is CASSPWGTGDSGANVLTF.

The chain joins TRBV4-1 to TRBJ1-2; the D is unclear. Germline-derived CDR1 and CDR2 are MGHRA and YSYEKL. Trimming took off 3 bases at V and 5 bases at J, with 7 bases between the two ends. The CDR3 runs to 12 residues. CDR3: CASSQAQYGYTF. DNA of the CDR3: TGCGCCAGCAGCCAGGCCCAGTATGGCTACACCTTC.

This chain links TRBV6-5 with TRBJ1-6, with 7 bases matching TRBD1. The CDR3 runs 16 residues. Germline values: CDR1 MNHEY, CDR2 SVGAGI. The trim removed 2 bases at V and 4 bases at J, leaving 5 bases unmatched. The CDR3 coding sequence is TGTGCCAGCAGTTACCTCAGGGGGGCGTATAATTCACCCCTCCACTTT. Translation: CASSYLRGAYNSPLHF.

The chain employs TRBV6-5 and TRBJ2-7, with D tentatively TRBD1 (5 bases). V lost 6 bases and J 4 bases, leaving 16 bases between the germline ends. This CDR3 is 14 amino acids long. Germline V CDR1 and CDR2: MNHEY, SVGAGI. The CDR3 DNA reads TGTGCCAGCAGCCGACAGCTATCCCAGTACGAGCAGTACTTC. Its protein is CASSRQLSQYEQYF.

This clone has only one observation. The V and J genes are TRBV18 and TRBJ2-5; a possible D gene is TRBD2 (6 bases). Between the trimmed V and J ends, which lost 0 bases and 4 bases, there was a span of 18 bases. The CDR3 loop spans 17 amino acids. CDR1 is KGHSH and CDR2 is LQKENI in the germline V gene. The CDR3 sequence is CASSPPDGGRRGETQYF. The CDR3 DNA sequence: TGTGCCAGCTCACCACCGGACGGTGGGAGGAGAGGAGAGACCCAGTACTTC.

The V and J genes are TRBV30 and TRBJ2-3; 14 nucleotides agree with TRBD2. Germline-derived CDR1 and CDR2 are GTSNPN and SVGIG (reference sequence). V shed 4 bases and J 5 bases; nucleotides not matched to a gene: 2. The CDR3 is 14 residues long. In DNA form, the CDR3 reads TGTGCCTGGAACGGACTAGCGGGGGGAGATACGCAGTATTTT. It yields the protein CAWNGLAGGDTQYF.

The CDR3 DNA follows: TGCAGCGTGACGAGCGGGGGAACTAGCACAGATACGCAGTATTTT. It specifies CSVTSGGTSTDTQYF. The chain employs TRBV29-1 and TRBJ2-3; 8 bases match TRBD2. Germline V gene sequence: CDR1 SQVTM, CDR2 ANQGSEA. Unmatched junction bases numbered 8, after V lost 6 bases and J lost 0 bases. This CDR3 is built from 15 residues.

The V call is TRBV7-8, the J call TRBJ2-3; 11 nucleotides align to TRBD1. The trim removed 6 bases at V and 8 bases at J, leaving 7 bases unmatched. The CDR3 contains 14 residues. Germline loops: CDR1 SGHVS, CDR2 FQNEAQ. The CDR3 region is CASSSGTGGGTQYF. Here the CDR3 DNA reads TGTGCCAGCAGTTCCGGGACAGGGGGGGGTACGCAGTATTTT. Looking up the rest from reference TRBV7-8 and TRBJ2-3 gives the full variable domain: GAGVSQSPRYKVAKRGQDVALRCDPISGHVSLFWYQQALGQGPEFLTYFQNEAQLDKSGLPSDRFFAERPEGSVSTLKIQRTQQEDSAVYLCASSSGTGGGTQYFGPGTRLTVL.

This chain connects TRBV29-1 to TRBJ2-7; 9 nucleotides match TRBD1. Looked up from germline, CDR1 is SQVTM and CDR2 is ANQGSEA. The CDR3 contains 14 residues. Losses at the gene ends were 6 bases for V and 4 bases for J; bases not matched to a gene: 10. The CDR3 reads CSVYKQGAQYEQYF. The DNA for the CDR3 is TGCAGCGTCTATAAACAGGGGGCCCAATACGAGCAGTACTTC.